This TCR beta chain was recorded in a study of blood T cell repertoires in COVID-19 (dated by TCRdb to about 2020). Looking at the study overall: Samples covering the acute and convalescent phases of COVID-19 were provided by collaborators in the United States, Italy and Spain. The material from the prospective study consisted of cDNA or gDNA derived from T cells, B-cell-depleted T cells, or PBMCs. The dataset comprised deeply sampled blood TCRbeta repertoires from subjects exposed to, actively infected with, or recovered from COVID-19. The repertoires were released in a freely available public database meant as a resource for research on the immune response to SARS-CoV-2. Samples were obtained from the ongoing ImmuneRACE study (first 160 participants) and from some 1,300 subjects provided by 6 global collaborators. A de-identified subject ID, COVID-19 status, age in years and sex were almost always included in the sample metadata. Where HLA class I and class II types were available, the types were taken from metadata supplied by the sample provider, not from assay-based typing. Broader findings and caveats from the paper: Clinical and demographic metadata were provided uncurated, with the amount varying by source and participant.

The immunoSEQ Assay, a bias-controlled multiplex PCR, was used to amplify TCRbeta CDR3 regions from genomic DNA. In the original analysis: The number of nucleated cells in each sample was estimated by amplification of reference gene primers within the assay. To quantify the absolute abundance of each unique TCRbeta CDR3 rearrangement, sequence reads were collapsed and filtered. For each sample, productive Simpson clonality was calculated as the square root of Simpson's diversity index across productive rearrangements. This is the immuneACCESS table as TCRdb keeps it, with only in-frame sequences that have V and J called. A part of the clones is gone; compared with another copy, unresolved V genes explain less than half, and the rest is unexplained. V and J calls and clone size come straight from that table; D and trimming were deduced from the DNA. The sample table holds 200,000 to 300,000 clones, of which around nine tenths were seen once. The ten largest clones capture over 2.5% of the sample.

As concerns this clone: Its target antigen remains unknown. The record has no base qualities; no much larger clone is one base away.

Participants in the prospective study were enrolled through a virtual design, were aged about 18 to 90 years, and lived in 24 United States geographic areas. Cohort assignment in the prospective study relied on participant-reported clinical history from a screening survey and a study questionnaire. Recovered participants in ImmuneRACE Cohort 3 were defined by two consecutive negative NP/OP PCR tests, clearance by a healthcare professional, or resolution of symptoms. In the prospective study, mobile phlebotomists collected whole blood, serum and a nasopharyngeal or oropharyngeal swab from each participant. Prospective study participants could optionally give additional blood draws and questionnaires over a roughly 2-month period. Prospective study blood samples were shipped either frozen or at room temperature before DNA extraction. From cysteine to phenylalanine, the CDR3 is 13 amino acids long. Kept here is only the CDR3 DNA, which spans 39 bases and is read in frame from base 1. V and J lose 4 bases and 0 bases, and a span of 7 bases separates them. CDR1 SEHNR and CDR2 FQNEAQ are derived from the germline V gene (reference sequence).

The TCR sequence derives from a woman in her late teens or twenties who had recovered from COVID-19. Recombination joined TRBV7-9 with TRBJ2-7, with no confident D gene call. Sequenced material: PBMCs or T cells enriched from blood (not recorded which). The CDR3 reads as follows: CASSSGYSYEQYF. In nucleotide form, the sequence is TGTGCCAGCAGCTCCGGGTACTCCTACGAGCAGTACTTC.